The 20 T cell receptor beta chains below come from one sample, sequenced in a study of T cells after posttransplantation cyclophosphamide. Methotrexate plus calcineurin inhibitor accompanied controls' myeloablative marrow transplants; sampling was 1 year later. Repertoires were generated with immunoSEQ multiplex PCR, while TCRdb's copy carries only in-frame clones and drops some. The sample records over 15,000 clones, around 86% being singletons. The starting material was PBMCs, obtained after an allogeneic stem cell transplant with a calcineurin inhibitor and methotrexate. These receptors originate from a male patient aged 50 or older who received an allogeneic stem cell transplant from an unrelated donor, was CMV-positive, and had chronic GVHD only. The T cells may come from the graft donor.

V is TRBV6-5 and J is TRBJ2-7; no reliable D call. CDR1 is MNHEY, CDR2 SVGAGI, per germline. There are 14 residues in the CDR3. The V and J ends lost 5 bases and 4 bases respectively, with 15 bases between them. The CDR3 is CASSEETYWYEQYF. The CDR3 nucleotides are TGTGCCAGCAGTGAAGAAACCTACTGGTACGAGCAGTACTTC.

This chain uses TRBV10-2 with TRBJ2-3; 9 bases agree with TRBD2. The CDR3 is 16 residues long. Germline loops: CDR1 WSHSY, CDR2 SAAADI. J was trimmed by 3 bases and V by 6 bases; bases with no gene match: 10. Here the CDR3 reads CASSPRRGGVTDTQYF. CDR3 in DNA: TGCGCCAGCAGCCCGCGGCGGGGGGGCGTAACAGATACGCAGTATTTT.

The rearrangement joins TRBV11-3 to TRBJ2-7; 10 nucleotides line up with TRBD2. Looked up from germline, CDR1 is SGHNT and CDR2 is YENEEA. V lost 1 base and J lost 4; bases outside the gene matches: 4. The CDR3 sequence is 15 residues long. The CDR3 DNA reads as TGTGCCAGCAGCTTAGGAAGCGGGGGGGGTTACGAGCAGTACTTC. Translated: CASSLGSGGGYEQYF.

The chain couples TRBV19 to TRBJ2-7, with D unclear. Trimming pared 5 bases from V and 0 bases from J, leaving 11 bases between. The CDR3 is made up of 14 amino acids. Germline CDR1 and CDR2: LNHDA and SQIVND (reference sequence). The CDR3 protein is CASSWRSASYEQYF. CDR3 in DNA: TGTGCCAGTAGTTGGCGGTCAGCCTCCTACGAGCAGTACTTC.

The chain combines TRBV6-5 with TRBJ1-5, with a weak D call TRBD1 (5 bases). The germline V gene encodes CDR1 MNHEY and CDR2 SVGAGI. This CDR3 region has 15 residues. Trimming cost V 5 bases and J 8 bases, with 19 bases left between them. CDR3 amino acids: CASSVLRVSGEPQHF. CDR3 DNA sequence: TGTGCCAGCAGTGTATTAAGGGTCTCGGGGGAGCCCCAGCATTTT.

The chain is built from TRBV5-1 and TRBJ2-5; TRBD1 or TRBD2 may be the D gene (6 bases each). CDR3 length: 15 amino acids. The germline V and J ends were trimmed by 4 bases and 4 bases, with 17 bases remaining between them. CDR1 is SGHRS and CDR2 is YFSETQ in the germline V gene. CDR3 region: CASSLGGKGSETQYF. The CDR3 DNA follows: TGCGCCAGCAGCCTGGGGGGCAAGGGGTCAGAGACCCAGTACTTC. Together with reference TRBV5-1 and TRBJ2-5, the CDR3 gives the full variable domain: KAGVTQTPRYLIKTRGQQVTLSCSPISGHRSVSWYQQTPGQGLQFLFEYFSETQRNKGNFPGRFSGRQFSNSRSEMNVSTLELGDSALYLCASSLGGKGSETQYFGPGTRLLVL.

The genes are TRBV4-1 and TRBJ2-1; TRBD2 agrees at 9 bases. The CDR3 sequence is 18 residues long. Per the germline V gene, CDR1 is MGHRA and CDR2 is YSYEKL. The junction had 11 bases not matched to a gene; V was cut back by 0 bases and J by 5 bases. CDR3 DNA sequence: TGCGCCAGCAGCCAAGATTTGGCGGGAGGGCCGGTCCACAATGAGCAGTTCTTC. The encoded protein is CASSQDLAGGPVHNEQFF.

The sample holds one count of this clone. The CDR3 nucleotides are TGCGCCAGCAGCCAAGATCAACAGGCGAACACTGAAGCTTTCTTT. This codes for CASSQDQQANTEAFF. V gene TRBV4-1 combines with J gene TRBJ1-1; perhaps TRBD1 as D (5 bases). In germline, CDR1 is MGHRA, CDR2 YSYEKL. This CDR3 contains 15 residues. Between the trimmed V and J ends, which lost 0 bases and 1 base, there was a span of 9 bases.

This chain uses TRBV2 with TRBJ2-3, with D perhaps matching TRBD2 (6 bases). This CDR3 spans 17 amino acids. Trimming stripped 3 bases from V and 0 bases from J, with 16 bases between. Germline V gene sequence: CDR1 SNHLY, CDR2 FYNNEI. CDR3 DNA: TGTGCCAGCAGTGACAGGACTACATTAACGAGCACAGATACGCAGTATTTT. It is translated as CASSDRTTLTSTDTQYF.

The chain has TRBV6-5 and TRBJ2-7, with D possibly being TRBD1 (6 bases). In germline, CDR1 is MNHEY, CDR2 SVGAGI. The CDR3 runs 13 residues. Trimming removed 2 bases at V and 4 bases at J, with 9 bases between. CDR3 bases: TGTGCCAGCAGTTACGCCCAGGGGTACGAGCAGTACTTC. It translates to CASSYAQGYEQYF.

The V call is TRBV7-9, the J call TRBJ2-5; 7 nucleotides align to TRBD1. Per germline, CDR1 SEHNR and CDR2 FQNEAQ (reference sequence). The CDR3 is 14 amino acids. With V trimmed by 3 bases and J by 5 bases, 6 bases remained unmatched. The CDR3 protein is CASSFRQGIETQYF. In DNA, the CDR3 is TGTGCCAGCAGCTTTCGACAGGGAATTGAGACCCAGTACTTC.

This clone was counted a few times. The rearrangement links TRBV4-2 to TRBJ1-2; 10 bases line up with TRBD1. The ends lost 2 bases at V and 4 bases at J; junction bases unmatched: 4. Germline CDR1 and CDR2: LGHNA and YNFKEQ. The CDR3 totals 15 residues. In DNA, the CDR3 is TGTGCCAGCAGCCAAAGGGACAGGGGAGGCTATGGCTACACCTTC. It is translated as CASSQRDRGGYGYTF.

This clone was counted only a few times. The J gene is TRBJ2-5, the V gene TRBV6-1; TRBD1 matches 7 bases. The CDR3 covers 13 residues. J was trimmed by 3 bases and V by 4 bases; bases with no gene match: 2. Per the germline V gene, CDR1 is MNHNS and CDR2 is SASEGT. This CDR3 is CASSGGQKETQYF. CDR3 bases: TGTGCCAGCAGTGGGGGACAGAAAGAGACCCAGTACTTC.

The chain joins TRBV11-2 to TRBJ1-2; 8 bases agree with TRBD1. The CDR3 covers 15 residues. Germline V gives CDR1 SGHAT, CDR2 FQNNGV. Germline trimming cut 5 bases from V and 4 bases from J; bases unmatched to any gene: 9. The CDR3 sequence: CASSPGQGGSYGYTF. CDR3 nucleotide sequence: TGTGCCAGCAGCCCTGGACAGGGAGGAAGCTATGGCTACACCTTC.

This chain connects TRBV21-1 to TRBJ2-3; TRBD2 reflects the table's D call only, with no check against the DNA. TRBV21-1 constitutes a pseudogene. The length of the CDR3 is 16 residues. The CDR3 DNA sequence: TGTGCCAGCAGCCCGCCCTACCTAGCTAGCACAGATACGCAGTATTTT. Its translation is CASSPPYLASTDTQYF.

The chain carries TRBV7-9 and TRBJ1-1; the D is unclear. V lost 5 bases to trimming and J lost 1 base, with 14 bases between them. This CDR3 spans 15 amino acids. Germline CDR1 and CDR2: SEHNR and FQNEAQ (reference sequence). CDR3 residues: CASSLPITENTEAFF. DNA for the CDR3: TGTGCCAGCAGCCTCCCGATTACAGAGAACACTGAAGCTTTCTTT. The variable domain in full, completed from reference TRBV7-9 and TRBJ1-1, reads DTGVSQNPRHKITKRGQNVTFRCDPISEHNRLYWYRQTLGQGPEFLTYFQNEAQLEKSRLLSDRFSAERPKGSFSTLEIQRTEQGDSAMYLCASSLPITENTEAFFGQGTRLTVV.

This clone has just a few counts. The genes are TRBV28 and TRBJ1-5; no firm D call. CDR3 length equals 14 residues. The V end was cut by 1 base, the J end by 5 bases, with 9 bases between. Germline V gene lookup returns CDR1 MDHEN and CDR2 SYDVKM. CDR3 sequence reads: CASSLSGPDQPQHF. DNA of the CDR3: TGTGCCAGCAGTTTATCGGGTCCTGATCAGCCCCAGCATTTT.

The chain recombines TRBV19 with TRBJ2-5, with 16 bases aligning to TRBD2. This CDR3 is 19 amino acids long. The V gene end was trimmed by 3 bases and the J gene end by 5 bases; junction bases not matched to a gene: 12. Germline lookup yields CDR1 LNHDA and CDR2 SQIVND (reference sequence). The CDR3, as DNA: TGTGCCAGTAGTATGGGAGGGACTAGCGGGAGGGCCTCCCGGGAGACCCAGTACTTC. It yields the protein CASSMGGTSGRASRETQYF.

J is TRBJ2-2 and V is TRBV6-5; 7 bases agree with TRBD1. After removal of 4 bases from V and 5 bases from J, the junction contained 10 bases not matched to a gene. Germline assignment: CDR1 MNHEY and CDR2 SVGAGI. The CDR3 has 16 residues. The CDR3 is CASSCSGGQQTGELFF. The CDR3 DNA reads TGTGCCAGCAGTTGCTCAGGGGGACAGCAAACCGGGGAGCTGTTTTTT.

The genes are TRBV6-6 and TRBJ2-7; D perhaps matches TRBD1 (6 bases). Trimming shortened V by 2 bases and J by 0 bases, and 11 bases separated the two germline ends. The germline gives CDR1 MNHNY, CDR2 SVGAGI (reference sequence). CDR3 length equals 15 residues. CDR3 coding DNA: TGTGCCAGCAGTTACAAGTCAGGGGACTCCTACGAGCAGTACTTC. Amino acid sequence: CASSYKSGDSYEQYF.